These T cell receptor beta chains were read from a single sample in a study of Ad26.COV2.S vaccination and SARS-CoV-2 variants. Method: immunoSEQ multiplex PCR; TCRdb's copy keeps in-frame clones and lacks some. The sample shows about 440,000 clones, 90% of them seen only once. The material was peripheral blood, obtained in a trial of Ad26.COV2.S vaccine versus placebo. These receptors came from a person aged 18-65 years who received the Ad26.COV2.S COVID-19 vaccine or a placebo. Both conserved end residues are part of each CDR3. A D gene is named only where the DNA matches it firmly. Clone size appears in some rows only: once, few, many, or a class for an expanded clone.

NA	TRBV5-6	TRBJ2-1	NA	TGTGCCAGCAGCGGGGCCGGGGCCAACAATGAGCAGTTCTTC	CASSGAGANNEQFF
NA	TRBV7-9	TRBJ1-2	TRBD1	TGTGCCAGCAGCTTTTCGACTTACGGACAGGGGGCGCAGGGTGGCTACACCTTC	CASSFSTYGQGAQGGYTF
NA	TRBV20-1	TRBJ1-5	NA	TGCAGTGCTAGATCCGATCAGCCCCAGCATTTT	CSARSDQPQHF
NA	TRBV28	TRBJ2-2	NA	TGTGCCAGCAGTTTATATGGGTACAGGAGAAACACCGGGGAGCTGTTTTTT	CASSLYGYRRNTGELFF
NA	TRBV9	TRBJ2-1	TRBD2	TGTGCCAGCAGCGAACCCGGGACTAGCGGGAGGTATTACAATGAGCAGTTCTTC	CASSEPGTSGRYYNEQFF
NA	TRBV24-1	TRBJ1-1	NA	TGTGCCACCAGTGATCACACAGACACTGAAGCTTTCTTT	CATSDHTDTEAFF
NA	TRBV2	TRBJ2-2	NA	TGTGCCAGCAGTTTGGGGCGGATGCAGAACACCGGGGAGCTGTTTTTT	CASSLGRMQNTGELFF
NA	TRBV5-1	TRBJ1-1	NA	TGCGCCAGCAGCTTGCCGGGACGGAACACTGAAGCTTTCTTT	CASSLPGRNTEAFF
NA	TRBV6-2/TRBV6-3	TRBJ1-5	TRBD1	TGTGCCAGCAGTTACCGAACGGGACAGGGGGCGTGGGAAGATCAGCCCCAGCATTTT	CASSYRTGQGAWEDQPQHF
NA	TRBV18	TRBJ2-5	TRBD1	TGTGCCAGCTCACCGCAGGGGACAGAAGAGACCCAGTACTTC	CASSPQGTEETQYF
NA	TRBV5-4	TRBJ2-1	NA	TGTGCCAGCAGTCCTCTAGCGTCCCCCTACAATGAGCAGTTCTTC	CASSPLASPYNEQFF
NA	TRBV28	TRBJ1-2	NA	TGTGCCAGCAGTCTCGGGGCCGAGAACTATGGCTACACCTTC	CASSLGAENYGYTF
NA	TRBV9	TRBJ2-7	TRBD2	TGTGCCAGCAGCCCCGGGGAGGGACCCTCCTACGAGCAGTACTTC	CASSPGEGPSYEQYF
NA	TRBV5-1	TRBJ1-6	TRBD1	TGCGCCAGCAGCCCGCGGCAGGGGGCTAATTCACCCCTCCACTTT	CASSPRQGANSPLHF
NA	TRBV11-3	TRBJ2-6	TRBD1	TGTGCCAGCAGCTCCGGGACAGGGAGGTCTGGGGCCAACGTCCTGACTTTC	CASSSGTGRSGANVLTF
once	TRBV15	TRBJ1-6	TRBD1	TGTGCCACCAGCAGAGATCAGGGGGCGGTTCGGTCACCCCTCCACTTT	CATSRDQGAVRSPLHF
NA	TRBV7-2	TRBJ2-5	NA	TGTGCCAGCAGCCCCGGGGGCAGGGTAGCGCAAGAGACCCAGTACTTC	CASSPGGRVAQETQYF
NA	TRBV29-1	TRBJ2-7	TRBD2	TGCAGCGTTGTGGGTCTAGCGGCCACCAACTCCTACGAGCAGTACTTC	CSVVGLAATNSYEQYF
NA	TRBV12-3/TRBV12-4	TRBJ2-7	NA	TGTGCCAGCAGTCGGACAGGTGGGGGGGAGCAGTACTTC	CASSRTGGGEQYF
NA	TRBV19	TRBJ1-5	NA	TGTGCCAGTCTGGCGGGGATCAATCAGCCCCAGCATTTT	CASLAGINQPQHF
once	TRBV7-2	TRBJ2-3	TRBD2	TGTGCCAGCAGCTCAAGCCTACTAGCGGGGCACACAGATACGCAGTATTTT	CASSSSLLAGHTDTQYF
NA	TRBV27	TRBJ1-1	NA	TGTGCCAGCAGTTTAGAGGGGGGGGACACTGAAGCTTTCTTT	CASSLEGGDTEAFF
NA	TRBV19	TRBJ2-1	NA	TGTGCCAGTAGTGTCAGATCTAGCGTTCTCCACAATGAGCAGTTCTTC	CASSVRSSVLHNEQFF
NA	TRBV6-4	TRBJ1-5	TRBD1	TGTGCCAGCAGCGGAGACAGGGTGGATCAGCCCCAGCATTTT	CASSGDRVDQPQHF
NA	TRBV6-1	TRBJ2-5	NA	TGTGCCAGCAGTGAAGAAGCAGGGGGGTCTCAAGAGACCCAGTACTTC	CASSEEAGGSQETQYF
NA	TRBV27	TRBJ2-7	NA	TGTGCCAGCAGTTTATTTGGGGGAAGGCAGGAATACGAGCAGTACTTC	CASSLFGGRQEYEQYF
NA	TRBV29-1	TRBJ2-3	NA	TGCAGCGTTGGAGGGATCCCAGATACGCAGTATTTT	CSVGGIPDTQYF
NA	TRBV4-2	TRBJ2-1	TRBD2	TGTGCCAGCAGCCACCTACTAGCGGGAAATAACTATGAGCAGTTCTTC	CASSHLLAGNNYEQFF
NA	TRBV2	TRBJ1-4	TRBD1	TGTGCCAGCCGGACAGGAGGGAATGAAAAACTGTTTTTT	CASRTGGNEKLFF
few	TRBV7-6	TRBJ2-1	NA	TGTGCCAGCAGCGACACTAGTCTGAGCTCCTACAATGAGCAGTTCTTC	CASSDTSLSSYNEQFF
NA	TRBV27	TRBJ2-7	NA	TGTGCCAGCAGTGGCCGGGACGGACCCTACGAGCAGTACTTC	CASSGRDGPYEQYF